This T cell receptor (beta chain) was sequenced in a study of Graves' ophthalmopathy and Graves' hyperthyroidism. Amplified TCR beta CDR3 regions were obtained using RNA transcripts as template. First-round RT-PCR with HTBI primers preceded a second-round multiplex PCR. TCRdb passed the multiplex PCR reads through MiXCR, listing each CDR3 protein once. Of hundreds of thousands of distinct CDR3 sequences in the sample, about an eighth are singletons; the top ten hold around 9.8%. The CDR3 consists of 14 residues. V trimming: 4 bases; J trimming: 6 bases; junction bases outside the gene matches: 5. CDR1 MDHEN and CDR2 SYDVKM come from the germline V gene.

This TCR was sampled from a woman aged 25 to 39 with Graves' ophthalmopathy. The sequenced material came from blood. The chain is built from TRBV28 and TRBJ1-2, with TRBD1 identical over 10 bases. The CDR3 DNA reads as TGTGCCAGCAGTTCGGGACAGGGGAAGGATGGCTACACCTTC. Amino acids: CASSSGQGKDGYTF.